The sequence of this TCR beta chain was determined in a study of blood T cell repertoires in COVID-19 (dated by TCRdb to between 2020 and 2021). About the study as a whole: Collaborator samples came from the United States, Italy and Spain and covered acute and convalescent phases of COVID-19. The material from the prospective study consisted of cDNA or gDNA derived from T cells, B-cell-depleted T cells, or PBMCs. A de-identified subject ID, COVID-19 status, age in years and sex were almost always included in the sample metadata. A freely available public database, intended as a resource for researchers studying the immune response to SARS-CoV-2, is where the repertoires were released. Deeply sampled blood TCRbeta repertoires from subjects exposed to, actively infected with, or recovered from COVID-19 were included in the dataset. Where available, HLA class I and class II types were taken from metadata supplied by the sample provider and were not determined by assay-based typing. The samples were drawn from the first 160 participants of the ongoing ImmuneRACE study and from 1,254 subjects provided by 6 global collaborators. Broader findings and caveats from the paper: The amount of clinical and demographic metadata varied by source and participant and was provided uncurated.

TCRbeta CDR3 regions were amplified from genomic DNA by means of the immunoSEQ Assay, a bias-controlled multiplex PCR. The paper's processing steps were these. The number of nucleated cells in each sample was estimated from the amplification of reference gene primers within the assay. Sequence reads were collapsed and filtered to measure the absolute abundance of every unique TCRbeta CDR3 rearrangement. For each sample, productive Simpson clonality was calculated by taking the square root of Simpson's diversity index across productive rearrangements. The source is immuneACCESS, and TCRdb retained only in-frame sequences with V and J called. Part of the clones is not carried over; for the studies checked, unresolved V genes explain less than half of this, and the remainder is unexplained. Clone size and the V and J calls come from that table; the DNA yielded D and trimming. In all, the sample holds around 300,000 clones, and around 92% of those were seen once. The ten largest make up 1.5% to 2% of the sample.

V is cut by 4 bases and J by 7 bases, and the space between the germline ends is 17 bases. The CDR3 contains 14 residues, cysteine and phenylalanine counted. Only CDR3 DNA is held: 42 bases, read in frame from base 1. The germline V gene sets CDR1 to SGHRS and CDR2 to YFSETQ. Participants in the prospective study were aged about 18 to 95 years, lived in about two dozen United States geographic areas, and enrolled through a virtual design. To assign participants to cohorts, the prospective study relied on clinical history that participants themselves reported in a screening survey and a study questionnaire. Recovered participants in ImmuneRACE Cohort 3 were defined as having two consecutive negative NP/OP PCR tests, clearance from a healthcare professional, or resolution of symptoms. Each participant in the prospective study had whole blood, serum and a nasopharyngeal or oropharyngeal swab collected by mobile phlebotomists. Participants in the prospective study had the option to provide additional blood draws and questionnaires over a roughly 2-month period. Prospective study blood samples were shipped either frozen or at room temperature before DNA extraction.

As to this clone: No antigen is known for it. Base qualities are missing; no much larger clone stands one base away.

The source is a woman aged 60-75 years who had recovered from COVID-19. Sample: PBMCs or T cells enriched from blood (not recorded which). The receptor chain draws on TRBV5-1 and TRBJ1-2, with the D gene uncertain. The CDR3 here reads CASSLGGSRGGYTF. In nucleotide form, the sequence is TGCGCCAGCAGCCTCGGTGGCTCTCGGGGTGGCTACACCTTC.